The entry that follows covers one T cell receptor beta chain sequence. These data come from a study of blood T cell repertoires in COVID-19. Authors' data handling: Reference gene primer amplification gave estimated nucleated cell counts. Data came from immunoSEQ multiplex PCR; TCRdb stores just in-frame clones and leaves some out. That table is the source of V, J and clone size, and D and trimming were worked out from the DNA. The data show about 58,000 clones, approximately 86% seen once. Germline V CDR1 and CDR2: LGHDT, YNNKEL (reference sequence). There are 14 residues in the CDR3. V shed 4 bases and J 4 bases; nucleotides not matched to a gene: 4.

The chain joins TRBV3-1 (or the pseudogene TRBV3-2) to TRBJ1-5; 7 nucleotides line up with TRBD1. Sequenced: peripheral blood. The sequence came from a woman in her 70s with active COVID-19. CDR3 protein: CASSLTGLNQPQHF. CDR3 DNA: TGTGCCAGCAGCCTGACAGGGCTTAATCAGCCCCAGCATTTT.